Listed here are 27 T cell receptor beta chains from one sample, sequenced in a study of shared T cell receptors in the human thymus. Some clones are missing from TCRdb's copy, which holds only in-frame ones; the method was immunoSEQ multiplex PCR. This sample has about 610,000 clones, with around 89% found just once. This sample was also put to use in a study of human thymus T cells.

The sample was thymocytes. The receptors stem from a boy less than two years old with a congenital heart defect.

V gene TRBV11-2 combines with J gene TRBJ2-7; D gene ambiguous. Germline lookup yields CDR1 SGHAT and CDR2 FQNNGV. V was pared by 5 bases and J by 0 bases, with 5 bases between. There are 12 residues in the CDR3. The CDR3 sequence is CASSPNSYEQYF. CDR3 sequence (DNA): TGTGCCAGCAGCCCAAACTCCTACGAGCAGTACTTC.

The V gene is TRBV7-9, the J gene TRBJ1-2; 8 bases align to TRBD1. The CDR3 loop spans 15 amino acids. The V and J ends lost 6 bases and 2 bases, in that order; junction bases with no gene match: 8. Per germline, CDR1 SEHNR and CDR2 FQNEAQ (reference sequence). CDR3 amino acids: CASSGQGGANYGYTF. Here the CDR3 DNA reads TGTGCCAGCAGTGGACAGGGTGGCGCGAACTATGGCTACACCTTC.

The chain is built from TRBV19 and TRBJ2-7; 12 nucleotides match TRBD2. V lost 7 bases, J lost 0 bases, and 1 base stayed unmatched. Germline lookup yields CDR1 LNHDA and CDR2 SQIVND (reference sequence). This CDR3 comprises 14 residues. Here the CDR3 DNA reads TGTGCCAGTAAGACTAGCGGGAGCTCCTACGAGCAGTACTTC. This translates into CASKTSGSSYEQYF.

This chain connects TRBV27 to TRBJ2-7; 7 nucleotides agree with TRBD1. CDR3 length equals 15 residues. With 2 bases clipped from V and 0 bases from J, the junction kept 4 bases outside the gene matches. CDR1 and CDR2 from the germline V gene are MNHEY and SMNVEV (reference sequence). The CDR3 region is CASSLLGTDSYEQYF. The CDR3 bases are TGTGCCAGCAGTTTACTCGGGACAGACTCCTACGAGCAGTACTTC.

The rearrangement links TRBV11-1 to TRBJ2-7; the D gene is possibly TRBD1 (5 bases). The CDR3 has 15 amino acids. Per the germline V gene, CDR1 is SGHAT and CDR2 is FQDESV (reference sequence). Trimming took 7 bases from V and 4 from J, leaving 20 bases between them. CDR3 coding DNA: TGTGCCAGCACCCCCCTGGGGTCTAGGGGATACGAGCAGTACTTC. Translated, it gives CASTPLGSRGYEQYF. Full variable domain (missing parts from reference TRBV11-1 and TRBJ2-7): EAEVAQSPRYKITEKSQAVAFWCDPISGHATLYWYRQILGQGPELLVQFQDESVVDDSQLPKDRFSAERLKGVDSTLKIQPAELGDSAMYLCASTPLGSRGYEQYFGPGTRLTVT.

This clone is a singleton in its sample. V and J are TRBV7-9 and TRBJ2-2; TRBD2 might be the D (5 bases). The CDR3 is made up of 16 amino acids. From germline, CDR1 is SEHNR and CDR2 FQNEAQ (reference sequence). Trimming shortened V by 4 bases and J by 0 bases, and 12 bases separated the two germline ends. CDR3 bases: TGTGCCAGCAGCTCTAGTCCGGGAACGAACACCGGGGAGCTGTTTTTT. It yields the protein CASSSSPGTNTGELFF.

In DNA form, the CDR3 reads TGCGCCAGCAGACGTTGGACAGGGGGATCTTACGAGCAGTACTTC. Residues: CASRRWTGGSYEQYF. The chain joins TRBV10-2 to TRBJ2-7; 10 bases are a match to TRBD1. Germline CDR1 WSHSY, CDR2 SAAADI. The CDR3 extends over 15 amino acids. Unmatched junction bases numbered 9, after V lost 6 bases and J lost 4 bases.

The chain carries TRBV7-2 and TRBJ2-1, with 9 bases matching TRBD2. J lost 16 bases, V lost 5 bases, and 6 bases had no gene match. This CDR3 spans 11 amino acids. Germline CDR1 SGHTA, CDR2 FQGNSA. The CDR3 protein is CASSLGTSYFF. The CDR3 nucleotides read TGTGCCAGCAGCCTCGGGACTAGCTATTTCTTC.

This sequence joins TRBV7-2 and TRBJ2-2; 8 positions match TRBD2. CDR1 is SGHTA, CDR2 FQGNSA, per germline. V shed 3 bases and J 4 bases; nucleotides not matched to a gene: 13. The CDR3 runs to 18 residues. CDR3 coding DNA: TGTGCCAGCAGCTTGGGGGATGGGTCGGGAGGGAGCACCGGGGAGCTGTTTTTT. Amino acid sequence: CASSLGDGSGGSTGELFF. The full variable domain, with the rest looked up from reference TRBV7-2 and TRBJ2-2, is GAGVSQSPSNKVTEKGKDVELRCDPISGHTALYWYRQSLGQGLEFLIYFQGNSAPDKSGLPSDRFSAERTGGSVSTLTIQRTQQEDSAVYLCASSLGDGSGGSTGELFFGEGSRLTVL.

The chain carries TRBV2 and TRBJ2-5; 15 bases line up with TRBD2. The J segment lost 4 bases and the V segment lost 4 bases, leaving 7 bases of the junction unmatched. The CDR3 is 17 residues long. CDR1 SNHLY and CDR2 FYNNEI come from the germline V gene. The DNA for the CDR3 is TGTGCCAGCAGTGCGAACCGGACTAGCGGGAGGGGAGAGACCCAGTACTTC. This gives the protein CASSANRTSGRGETQYF. Full variable domain (outside the CDR3, taken from reference TRBV2 and TRBJ2-5): EPEVTQTPSHQVTQMGQEVILRCVPISNHLYFYWYRQILGQKVEFLVSFYNNEISEKSEIFDDQFSVERPDGSNFTLKIRSTKLEDSAMYFCASSANRTSGRGETQYFGPGTRLLVL.

CDR3 amino acids: CASSRRQGARAYEQYF. The CDR3 nucleotides read TGTGCCAGTAGTAGGAGACAGGGGGCGCGCGCCTACGAGCAGTACTTC. The chain uses TRBV19 and TRBJ2-7, with 10 positions matching TRBD1. V was pared by 4 bases and J by 2 bases, with 8 bases of the junction left unmatched. The CDR3 extends over 16 amino acids. Germline CDR1 LNHDA, CDR2 SQIVND (reference sequence).

The genes are TRBV27 and TRBJ2-3, with D maybe TRBD1 (6 bases). The germline V gene encodes CDR1 MNHEY and CDR2 SMNVEV (reference sequence). V gave up 7 bases and J gave up 0 bases, with 14 bases separating them. CDR3 length equals 15 residues. The CDR3 loop reads CASMNPDRSTDTQYF. In DNA form, the CDR3 reads TGTGCCAGCATGAACCCGGACAGAAGCACAGATACGCAGTATTTT.

The rearrangement links TRBV4-2 to TRBJ2-7; 8 bases match TRBD2. The trim removed 3 bases at V and 4 bases at J, leaving 11 bases unmatched. Per germline, CDR1 LGHNA and CDR2 YNFKEQ. This CDR3 comprises 16 residues. CDR3 DNA: TGTGCCAGCAGCCACGGAAAACAGACTAGCGCGTACGAGCAGTACTTC. Encoded protein: CASSHGKQTSAYEQYF.

This clone has only a few counts. CDR3 sequence: CASSYLAFPNTGELFF. Here the CDR3 DNA reads TGTGCCAGCAGTTACTTGGCATTTCCGAACACCGGGGAGCTGTTTTTT. The chain combines TRBV6-5 with TRBJ2-2; D gene ambiguous. Germline loops: CDR1 MNHEY, CDR2 SVGAGI. There are 16 residues in the CDR3. The V end was cut by 1 base, the J end by 0 bases, with 9 bases between.

This sequence joins TRBV4-1 and TRBJ2-2, with 14 bases aligning to TRBD2. There are 19 residues in the CDR3. Looked up from germline, CDR1 is MGHRA and CDR2 is YSYEKL. V was pared by 3 bases and J by 6 bases, with 12 bases of the junction left unmatched. The CDR3 region has the DNA TGCGCCAGCAGCCATCCAGGGACTAGCGGGGGACTAACATCCGGGGAGCTGTTTTTT. Residues: CASSHPGTSGGLTSGELFF.

V usage is TRBV14 and J usage is TRBJ2-7; D is possibly TRBD2 (6 bases). There are 15 residues in the CDR3. Looked up from germline, CDR1 is SGHDN and CDR2 is FVKESK. V dropped 4 bases and J dropped 4 bases, with 17 bases sitting between them. The CDR3 nucleotides are TGTGCCAGCAGCCCCCGGGACGGAGGGGAATACGAGCAGTACTTC. Amino acids: CASSPRDGGEYEQYF.

The chain employs TRBV6-5 and TRBJ1-4, with a tentative D call TRBD1 (5 bases). Germline V lookup: CDR1 MNHEY, CDR2 SVGAGI. Between the trimmed V and J ends, which lost 6 bases and 8 bases, there was a span of 16 bases. The CDR3 loop spans 14 amino acids. CDR3 protein: CASRSRGSEEKLFF. CDR3 in DNA: TGTGCCAGCAGGTCAAGGGGAAGTGAGGAAAAACTGTTTTTT.

The chain uses TRBV28 and TRBJ2-1; 7 bases align to TRBD2. This CDR3 spans 16 amino acids. Looked up from germline, CDR1 is MDHEN and CDR2 is SYDVKM. V shed 2 bases and J 5 bases; nucleotides not matched to a gene: 9. Here the CDR3 DNA reads TGTGCCAGCAGTTTAAGGGCGGGAGTTTTCCACAATGAGCAGTTCTTC. Amino acid sequence: CASSLRAGVFHNEQFF.

V and J are TRBV19 and TRBJ2-1; 8 bases align to TRBD2. The J segment lost 8 bases and the V segment lost 3 bases, leaving 9 bases of the junction unmatched. The germline gives CDR1 LNHDA, CDR2 SQIVND (reference sequence). This CDR3 has 15 residues. The CDR3 coding sequence is TGTGCCAGTAGTATCAGTGCGGGAGGTAGCGATGAGCAGTTCTTC. Translated, it gives CASSISAGGSDEQFF.

The V gene is TRBV5-8, the J gene TRBJ2-7, with a weak D call TRBD2 (5 bases). The germline V gene has CDR1 SGHTS and CDR2 YDEGEE. The CDR3 length is 14 residues. The V gene lost 7 bases and the J gene lost 2 bases, with 16 bases spanning the gap. CDR3 amino acids: CASLPRGPTYEQYF. The CDR3 region has the DNA TGTGCCAGCCTCCCCCGCGGGCCTACCTACGAGCAGTACTTC.

The chain is built from TRBV5-1 and TRBJ2-1; D remains unclear. V lost 7 bases to trimming and J lost 0 bases, with 17 bases between them. This CDR3 spans 16 amino acids. CDR1 is SGHRS and CDR2 is YFSETQ in the germline V gene. DNA for the CDR3: TGCGCCAGCCGGCAGAGGTCCCCTCGCTCCTACAATGAGCAGTTCTTC. This encodes CASRQRSPRSYNEQFF.

The V gene is TRBV27, the J gene TRBJ1-4; D call uncertain. CDR1 and CDR2 (germline): MNHEY, SMNVEV (reference sequence). V was pared by 5 bases and J by 7 bases, with 8 bases between. The CDR3 extends over 12 amino acids. The CDR3 here is CASSPRGEKLFF. DNA for the CDR3: TGTGCCAGCAGTCCCCGGGGTGAAAAACTGTTTTTT.

The V gene is TRBV27, the J gene TRBJ2-7, with D tentatively TRBD1 (6 bases). CDR1 is MNHEY and CDR2 is SMNVEV in the germline V gene (reference sequence). The CDR3 length is 14 residues. Trimming cost V 6 bases and J 6 bases, with 18 bases left between them. CDR3 coding DNA: TGTGCCAGCAGGCTAACAGGGCCCTTCGGCGAGCAGTACTTC. Amino acid sequence: CASRLTGPFGEQYF.

This clone is a singleton in its sample. This chain joins TRBV4-3 and TRBJ2-7; 10 bases fit TRBD2. The CDR3 runs 16 residues. Germline V gives CDR1 LGHNA, CDR2 YSLEER. V dropped 1 base and J dropped 2; count of bases not matched to a gene: 5. The CDR3 sequence: CASSQGPSGSAYEQYF. The CDR3 DNA sequence: TGCGCCAGCAGCCAAGGCCCTAGCGGGAGTGCCTACGAGCAGTACTTC.

The chain links TRBV28 to TRBJ2-1; 10 nucleotides align to TRBD2. V dropped 5 bases and J dropped 0; count of bases not matched to a gene: 22. CDR1 MDHEN and CDR2 SYDVKM come from the germline V gene. CDR3 length: 22 amino acids. The CDR3, as DNA: TGTGCCAGCAGTCAACCCGACTCCGTCCGGACTAGCGGTCCGAGCTCCTACAATGAGCAGTTCTTC. Residues: CASSQPDSVRTSGPSSYNEQFF.

This chain links TRBV28 with TRBJ2-7; 8 bases align to TRBD1. J lost 2 bases, V lost 8 bases, and 5 bases had no gene match. CDR1 is MDHEN, CDR2 SYDVKM, per germline. This CDR3 contains 13 residues. CDR3 sequence (DNA): TGTGCCAGCTTGGGACAGGACACCTACGAGCAGTACTTC. It specifies CASLGQDTYEQYF. Complete variable domain (other parts from reference TRBV28 and TRBJ2-7): DVKVTQSSRYLVKRTGEKVFLECVQDMDHENMFWYRQDPGLGLRLIYFSYDVKMKEKGDIPEGYSVSREKKERFSLILESASTNQTSMYLCASLGQDTYEQYFGPGTRLTVT.

The rearrangement links TRBV7-2 to TRBJ2-1; TRBD2 might be the D (6 bases). The CDR3 covers 18 residues. The V and J ends lost 3 bases and 0 bases respectively, with 18 bases between them. Germline V lookup: CDR1 SGHTA, CDR2 FQGNSA. CDR3 residues: CASSFDLIADGSYNEQFF. CDR3 DNA: TGTGCCAGCAGCTTCGACCTAATAGCGGATGGCTCCTACAATGAGCAGTTCTTC. Using reference TRBV7-2 and TRBJ2-1 for the parts outside the CDR3, the full variable domain is GAGVSQSPSNKVTEKGKDVELRCDPISGHTALYWYRQSLGQGLEFLIYFQGNSAPDKSGLPSDRFSAERTGGSVSTLTIQRTQQEDSAVYLCASSFDLIADGSYNEQFFGPGTRLTVL.